This T cell receptor beta chain was retrieved from a study of T cell clonotyping in hematopoietic cell transplantation (dated by TCRdb to about 2021). Background for the entire study: In the study, fewer than 150 blood samples were gathered from a few dozen consecutive transplant recipients and their related donors. Recruitment of patients ran from 2015 to early 2017, and follow-up continued until late 2020 or until death. What the research found in general, with its limitations: The sample size was limited and the cells went unsorted, which meant the CD4 and CD8 repertoire contributions could not be told apart. Only a small fraction of recipient repertoires overlapped donor repertoires, with over 95% appearing de novo at the given depth. A decrease in recipient TCR diversity was observed after transplant, and a progressive increase in pathologically expanded clonotypes was seen from day 30 to day 180. Broader posttransplant TCR repertoire diversity was predicted by donor and pretransplant recipient Inverse Simpson Index values.

With regard to this clone: It has no known antigen specificity. One base away there is no much larger clone; base qualities are not given.

With the immunoSEQ assay, which is a bias-controlled multiplex PCR relying on V- and J-specific primers, TCR beta CDR3 regions were amplified from genomic DNA. In a second PCR step, a proprietary barcode and Illumina adapter sequences were attached to the CDR3 amplicons. CDR3 libraries were sequenced on an Illumina MiSeq instrument. From the authors' description of their analysis: Export and quality control were done with immunoSEQ Analyzer 3.0, while downstream analyses used R Bioconductor and Immunarch. Only productive rearrangements in the normalized downsampled data set were used to calculate repertoire metrics. Pathologically expanded clonotypes were defined as those larger than 5 templates in the normalized cohort. Repertoire diversity was measured with the Inverse Simpson Index. The non-normalized data set was used for CMV-specificity analyses so that all clonotypes could be captured. TCRdb retrieved this table from immuneACCESS and kept in-frame rearrangements only. Not all clones are present; in checked studies, unresolved V genes account for under half, and no reason is known for the remainder. Clone size and V and J calls were adopted from that table, with D and trimming inferred from the DNA. The sample has 35,000 to 45,000 clones on record, around 95% of them singletons. Of the sample, about 0.8% falls within the top ten clones.

Its CDR3 holds 14 amino acids, cysteine through phenylalanine. CDR3 DNA only is kept here, 42 bases in frame from base 1. Trimming removed 4 bases from V and 1 base from J, leaving 9 bases between the germline ends. CDR1 and CDR2 were assigned from the germline V gene as MNHEY and SVGAGI. Blood samples for TCR beta sequencing were provided by related transplant donors. Using Nuclei Lysis Solution, genomic DNA was extracted from unfractionated peripheral blood mononuclear cells that were either fresh or cryopreserved. The sequence links TRBV6-5 to TRBJ2-3, with the D gene not clear enough to name. The sequenced sample consisted of peripheral blood mononuclear cells. This sequence was found in a woman between 45 and 65 years old in good health. Some clones in this sample may be carry-over from other donors' samples. The DNA sequence reads TGTGCCAGCAGTTCTTACGTGGGCACAGATACGCAGTATTTT. This gives the protein CASSSYVGTDTQYF.